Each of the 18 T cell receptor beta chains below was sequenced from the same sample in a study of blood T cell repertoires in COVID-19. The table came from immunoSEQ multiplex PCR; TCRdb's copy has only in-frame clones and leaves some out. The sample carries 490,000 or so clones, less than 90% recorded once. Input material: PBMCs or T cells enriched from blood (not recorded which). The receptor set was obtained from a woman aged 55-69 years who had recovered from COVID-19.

CDR3 region: CASSPLATFQSGANVLTF. In nucleotides, the CDR3 is TGTGCCAGCTCACCCCTCGCAACTTTTCAATCTGGGGCCAACGTCCTGACTTTC. The chain uses TRBV18 and TRBJ2-6; D gene unclear. The ends were cut back, 3 bases at V and 1 base at J, with 16 bases in the middle. This CDR3 comprises 18 residues. The germline CDR1 and CDR2 sequences are KGHSH and LQKENI.

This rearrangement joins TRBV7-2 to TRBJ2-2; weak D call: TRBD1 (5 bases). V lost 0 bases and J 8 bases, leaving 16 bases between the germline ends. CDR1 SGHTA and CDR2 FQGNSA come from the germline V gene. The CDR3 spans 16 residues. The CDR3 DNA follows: TGTGCCAGCAGCTTAGCGCTCCTGGGGCGCGGAGGGGAGCTGTTTTTT. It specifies CASSLALLGRGGELFF.

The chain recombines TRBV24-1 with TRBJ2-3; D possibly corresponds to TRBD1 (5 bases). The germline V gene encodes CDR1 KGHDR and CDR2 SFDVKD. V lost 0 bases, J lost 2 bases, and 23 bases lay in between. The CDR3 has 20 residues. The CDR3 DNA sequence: TGTGCCACCAGTGATTTGCCTGGACGGTCGGCACAGGACAACACAGATACGCAGTATTTT. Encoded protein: CATSDLPGRSAQDNTDTQYF.

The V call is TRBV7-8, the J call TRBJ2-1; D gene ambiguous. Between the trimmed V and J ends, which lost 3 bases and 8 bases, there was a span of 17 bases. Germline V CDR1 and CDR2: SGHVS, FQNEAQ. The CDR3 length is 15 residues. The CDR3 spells CASSFDPLGIHEQFF. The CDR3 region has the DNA TGTGCCAGCAGCTTCGACCCTCTGGGCATCCATGAGCAGTTCTTC.

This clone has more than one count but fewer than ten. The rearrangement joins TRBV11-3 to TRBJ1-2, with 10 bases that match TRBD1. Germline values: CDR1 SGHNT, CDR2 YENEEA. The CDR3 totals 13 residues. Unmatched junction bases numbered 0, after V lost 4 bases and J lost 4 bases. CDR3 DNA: TGTGCCAGCAGCTGGGACAGGGGCTATGGCTACACCTTC. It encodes CASSWDRGYGYTF.

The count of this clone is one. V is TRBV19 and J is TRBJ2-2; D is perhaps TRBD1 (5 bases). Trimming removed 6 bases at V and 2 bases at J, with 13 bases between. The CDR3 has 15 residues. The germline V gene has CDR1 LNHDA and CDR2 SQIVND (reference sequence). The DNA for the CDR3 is TGTGCCAGTAGCAACAGGCGGATTAACACCGGGGAGCTGTTTTTT. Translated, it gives CASSNRRINTGELFF.

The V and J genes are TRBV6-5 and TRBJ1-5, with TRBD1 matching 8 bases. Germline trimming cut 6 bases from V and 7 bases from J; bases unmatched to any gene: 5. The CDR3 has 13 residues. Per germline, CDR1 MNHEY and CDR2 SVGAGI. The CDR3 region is CASRTGAGQPQHF. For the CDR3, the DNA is TGTGCCAGCAGGACAGGGGCGGGCCAGCCCCAGCATTTT.

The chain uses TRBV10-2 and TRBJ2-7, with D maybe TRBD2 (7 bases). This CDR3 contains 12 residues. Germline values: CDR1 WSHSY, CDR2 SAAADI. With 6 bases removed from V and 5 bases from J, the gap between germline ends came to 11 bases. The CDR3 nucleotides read TGCGCCAGCAGCGGGGGGCTTCACGAGCAGTACGTC. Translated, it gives CASSGGLHEQYV.

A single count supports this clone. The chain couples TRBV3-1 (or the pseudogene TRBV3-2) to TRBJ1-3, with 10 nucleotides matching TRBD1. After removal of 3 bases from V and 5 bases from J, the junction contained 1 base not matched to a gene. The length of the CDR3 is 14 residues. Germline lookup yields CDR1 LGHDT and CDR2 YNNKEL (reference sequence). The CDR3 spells CASSQGQGRNTIYF. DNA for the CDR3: TGTGCCAGCAGCCAGGGACAGGGGAGAAACACCATATATTTT.

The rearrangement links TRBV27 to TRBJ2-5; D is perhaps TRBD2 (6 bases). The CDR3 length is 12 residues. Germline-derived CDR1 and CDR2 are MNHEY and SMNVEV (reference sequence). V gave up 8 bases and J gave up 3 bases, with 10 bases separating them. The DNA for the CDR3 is TGTGCCAGCGCCGGGGGTAAAGAGACCCAGTACTTC. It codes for CASAGGKETQYF.

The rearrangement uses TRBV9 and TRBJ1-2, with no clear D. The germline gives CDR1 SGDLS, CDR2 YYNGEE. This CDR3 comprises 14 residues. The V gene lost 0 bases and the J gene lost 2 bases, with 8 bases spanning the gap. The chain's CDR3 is CASSVGRPNYGYTF. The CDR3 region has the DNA TGTGCCAGCAGCGTAGGCAGGCCGAACTATGGCTACACCTTC.

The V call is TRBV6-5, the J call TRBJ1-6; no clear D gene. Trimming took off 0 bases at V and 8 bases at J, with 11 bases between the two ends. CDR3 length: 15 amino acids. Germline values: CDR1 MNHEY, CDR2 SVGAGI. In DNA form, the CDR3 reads TGTGCCAGCAGTTACTCGGGGAGTATGCATTCACCCCTCCACTTT. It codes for CASSYSGSMHSPLHF.

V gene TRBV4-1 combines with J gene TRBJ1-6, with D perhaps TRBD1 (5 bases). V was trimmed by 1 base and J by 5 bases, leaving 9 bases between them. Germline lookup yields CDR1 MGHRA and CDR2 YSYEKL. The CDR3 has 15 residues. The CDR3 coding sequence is TGCGCCAGCAGCCAAGGGCAGGGTAATAATTCACCCCTCCACTTT. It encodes CASSQGQGNNSPLHF.

The CDR3 DNA is TGTGCCAGCACCACAGGGGGAGACTATGGCTACACCTTC. Amino acid sequence: CASTTGGDYGYTF. This chain uses TRBV12-3 or TRBV12-4 with TRBJ1-2; 8 nucleotides align to TRBD1. The V and J ends lost 7 bases and 3 bases, in that order; junction bases with no gene match: 4. The CDR3 is 13 residues long.

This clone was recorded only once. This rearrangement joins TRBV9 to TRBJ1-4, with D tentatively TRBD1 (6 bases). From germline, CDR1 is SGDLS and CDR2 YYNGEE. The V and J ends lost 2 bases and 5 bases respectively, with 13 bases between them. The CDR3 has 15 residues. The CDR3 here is CASSVRGTPNEKLFF. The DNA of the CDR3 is TGTGCCAGCAGCGTTAGGGGGACACCGAATGAAAAACTGTTTTTT.

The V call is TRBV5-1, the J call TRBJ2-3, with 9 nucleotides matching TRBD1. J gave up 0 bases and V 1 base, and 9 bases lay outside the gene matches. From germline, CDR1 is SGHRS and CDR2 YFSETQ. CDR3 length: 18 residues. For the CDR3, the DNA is TGCGCCAGCAGCTTGACAGGGGGCGCAAGGTTTAGCACAGATACGCAGTATTTT. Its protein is CASSLTGGARFSTDTQYF.

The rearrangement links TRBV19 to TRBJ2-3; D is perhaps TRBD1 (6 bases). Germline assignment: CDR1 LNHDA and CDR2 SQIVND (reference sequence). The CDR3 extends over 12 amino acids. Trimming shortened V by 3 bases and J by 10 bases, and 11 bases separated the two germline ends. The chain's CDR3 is CASSIGGQAQYF. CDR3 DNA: TGTGCCAGTAGTATTGGGGGCCAGGCGCAGTATTTT.

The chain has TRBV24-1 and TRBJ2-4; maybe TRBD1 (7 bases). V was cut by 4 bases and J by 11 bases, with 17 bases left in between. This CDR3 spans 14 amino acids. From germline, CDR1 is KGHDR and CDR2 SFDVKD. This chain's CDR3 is CATSDLGAGGLQYF. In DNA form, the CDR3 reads TGTGCCACCAGTGACCTCGGGGCAGGGGGGCTTCAGTACTTC.